The entry below gives a single T cell receptor (beta chain) sequence along with its context. Survey-level immunoSEQ sequencing profiled the TCR beta repertoire. This table comes from immunoSEQ multiplex PCR, and its TCRdb copy is limited to in-frame clones, with some not included. The sample has about 68,000 clones; 93% are singletons. V shed 2 bases and J shed 8 bases, with 19 bases lying between them. The CDR3 is 16 residues long. Germline lookup yields CDR1 MDHEN and CDR2 SYDVKM. The sequenced material came from PBMCs. The receptor comes from a man aged 35-49 years with rheumatoid arthritis. The chain has TRBV28 and TRBJ2-1, with a weak D call TRBD2 (5 bases). CDR3 nucleotides: TGTGCCAGCAGTTTAGAGATGGCAGTCGGCGGGCATGAGCAGTTCTTC. It encodes CASSLEMAVGGHEQFF.